This TCR beta chain was obtained from a study of CD8 T cells in ankylosing spondylitis. General study findings and limits: Within matched ankylosing spondylitis synovial fluid, disease-linked clones were reportedly significantly enriched. Ankylosing spondylitis blood appeared to carry a characteristic TCR beta motif of seven to nine highly homologous variants.

This clonotype was detected many times. The antigen remains unidentified. Scientists made TCR beta libraries using quantitative 5'-RACE with molecular barcodes. TCRdb reanalysed the 5' RACE reads using MiXCR and keeps one entry per CDR3 protein. The sample shows about 42,000 distinct CDR3 sequences, 2.7% of them seen only once. The sample taken for sequencing was blood, either unsorted or a sorted T cell fraction (not recorded which). The sequence derives from a male donor with ankylosing spondylitis or in good health (not recorded which).

For the CDR3, the DNA is TGTGCCAGCAGCGTAGCCGGGACAGGGAGCACAGATACGCAGTATTTT. It yields the protein CASSVAGTGSTDTQYF. The chain couples TRBV9 to TRBJ2-3; 9 bases agree with TRBD1. In germline, CDR1 is SGDLS, CDR2 YYNGEE. V shed 0 bases, J shed 0 bases, and the junction held 2 bases outside the gene matches. The CDR3 contains 16 residues.